Each of the 30 T cell receptor beta chains below was sequenced from the same sample in a study of OX40 agonist ivuxolimab in advanced cancers. Libraries were constructed by the immunoSEQ multiplex PCR assay. The table was pulled from immuneACCESS by TCRdb, which kept in-frame rearrangements only. Such tables lose some clones; where checked, under half of the loss comes from unresolved V genes, and the rest has no known cause. Present in this sample are tens of thousands of clones, 70% to 90% of which were seen just once. 16% of the sample rests with the top ten. This sample comprised CD4+ or CD8+ T cells sorted from blood, obtained in a trial of the OX40 agonist ivuxolimab. These receptors were taken from an adult with an advanced solid tumor such as melanoma, head and neck, liver or kidney cancer.

V and J are TRBV4-3 and TRBJ2-1; 11 nucleotides agree with TRBD2. The germline CDR1 and CDR2 sequences are LGHNA and YSLEER. The junction had 19 bases not matched to a gene; V was cut back by 0 bases and J by 3 bases. This CDR3 region has 22 residues. The CDR3: CASSQDSGETSGIGGFYNEQFF. In DNA, the CDR3 is TGCGCCAGCAGCCAAGATAGTGGCGAGACTAGCGGGATTGGGGGTTTCTACAATGAGCAGTTCTTC.

The chain couples TRBV13 to TRBJ2-7, with TRBD2 matching 9 bases. The CDR3 length is 14 residues. Germline V gene lookup returns CDR1 PRHDT and CDR2 FYEKMQ (reference sequence). J was trimmed by 4 bases and V by 5 bases; bases with no gene match: 6. Written as DNA, the CDR3 is TGTGCCAGCAGCATTAGCGGGAGTGCGTACGAGCAGTACTTC. Translating gives CASSISGSAYEQYF.

This clone was seen just once. This chain links TRBV9 with TRBJ2-5; D possibly matches TRBD1 or TRBD2 (5 bases each). Per the germline V gene, CDR1 is SGDLS and CDR2 is YYNGEE. Trimming pared 3 bases from V and 3 bases from J, leaving 15 bases between. The CDR3 has 15 residues. The CDR3 region has the DNA TGTGCCAGCAGCGCTGATGGGGGTGTGAAAGAGACCCAGTACTTC. Its protein is CASSADGGVKETQYF.

The chain links TRBV27 to TRBJ2-7; no clear D gene. Germline V CDR1 and CDR2: MNHEY, SMNVEV (reference sequence). Trimming took 3 bases from V and 4 from J, leaving 7 bases between them. There are 12 residues in the CDR3. The CDR3 reads CASSLSGYEQYF. In DNA form, the CDR3 reads TGTGCCAGCAGTTTGTCCGGGTACGAGCAGTACTTC.

The chain uses TRBV4-3 and TRBJ2-7, with a possible D match to TRBD1 (5 bases). CDR1 LGHNA and CDR2 YSLEER come from the germline V gene. This CDR3 comprises 16 residues. The V end was cut by 1 base, the J end by 2 bases, with 15 bases between. The CDR3 DNA reads as TGCGCCAGCAGCCAAGTCGGGCCCAGGGAAGCCTACGAGCAGTACTTC. This gives the protein CASSQVGPREAYEQYF.

A single count supports this clone. The gene calls are TRBV6-5 and TRBJ1-2, with D unclear. The V and J ends lost 6 bases and 3 bases respectively, with 14 bases between them. CDR1 MNHEY and CDR2 SVGAGI come from the germline V gene. The CDR3 sequence is 14 residues long. CDR3 DNA: TGTGCCAGCAGGCCGGAGCCCGGAGACTATGGCTACACCTTC. Its translation is CASRPEPGDYGYTF.

This rearrangement joins TRBV29-1 to TRBJ1-2; a possible D gene is TRBD1 (6 bases). Germline CDR1 SQVTM, CDR2 ANQGSEA. V lost 4 bases to trimming and J lost 3 bases, with 12 bases between them. This CDR3 spans 13 amino acids. CDR3 in DNA: TGCAGCGTTGTCCCAGGGGCTGACTATGGCTACACCTTC. This translates into CSVVPGADYGYTF.

This chain uses TRBV13 with TRBJ2-7; D gene ambiguous. The CDR3 spans 12 residues. Trimming stripped 5 bases from V and 4 bases from J, with 9 bases between. Germline CDR1 is PRHDT and CDR2 is FYEKMQ (reference sequence). Here the CDR3 reads CASSPQRYEQYF. In DNA form, the CDR3 reads TGTGCCAGCAGCCCACAAAGATACGAGCAGTACTTC.

CDR3 nucleotide sequence: TGCGCCAGCAGCCAAGGGACAGGGGGTGGAGACGAGCAGTACTTC. It translates to CASSQGTGGGDEQYF. V and J are TRBV4-3 and TRBJ2-7; TRBD1 aligns across 10 bases. The CDR3 length is 15 residues. V was pared by 1 base and J by 5 bases, with 5 bases of the junction left unmatched. Germline CDR1 LGHNA, CDR2 YSLEER.

J is TRBJ2-1 and V is TRBV13; D may be TRBD2 (6 bases). Germline values: CDR1 PRHDT, CDR2 FYEKMQ (reference sequence). The CDR3 is 14 residues long. V was trimmed by 5 bases and J by 15 bases, leaving 23 bases between them. This CDR3 is CASSQWGDKGLGFF. CDR3 nucleotide sequence: TGTGCCAGCAGCCAATGGGGGGATAAAGGATTGGGGTTCTTC.

CDR3 sequence (DNA): TGTGCCAGCAGTGACTCGTACGAGCAGTACTTC. Its protein product is CASSDSYEQYF. The rearrangement uses TRBV25-1 and TRBJ2-7; no definite D call. V shed 3 bases and J shed 4 bases, with 4 bases lying between them. Germline V CDR1 and CDR2: MGHDK, SYGVNS. This CDR3 spans 11 amino acids.

The table lists this clone with a few counts. V is TRBV6-6 and J is TRBJ1-6, with TRBD1 identical over 10 bases. The V segment lost 7 bases and the J segment 8 bases; nucleotides outside the gene matches: 5. This CDR3 has 14 residues. Looked up from germline, CDR1 is MNHNY and CDR2 is SVGAGI (reference sequence). The CDR3 coding sequence is TGTGCCAGCACCAGACAGGGGGCGCATTCACCCCTCCACTTT. Translation gives CASTRQGAHSPLHF.

The chain links TRBV13 to TRBJ1-1; D gene unclear. Germline CDR1 and CDR2: PRHDT and FYEKMQ (reference sequence). V was cut by 5 bases and J by 3 bases, with 7 bases left in between. This CDR3 contains 12 residues. DNA of the CDR3: TGTGCCAGCAGCCTAATATACACTGAAGCTTTCTTT. It yields the protein CASSLIYTEAFF.

The chain links TRBV29-1 to TRBJ2-7; D may be TRBD2 (6 bases). The CDR3 extends over 14 amino acids. Germline CDR1 and CDR2: SQVTM and ANQGSEA. V lost 7 bases to trimming and J lost 2 bases, with 18 bases between them. The DNA of the CDR3 is TGCAGCGCCGAATCCGGGACTGAGACCTACGAGCAGTACTTC. Its translation is CSAESGTETYEQYF.

This sequence joins TRBV11-3 and TRBJ2-7, with a possible D match to TRBD2 (5 bases). V lost 5 bases and J lost 6, with 8 bases in between. The CDR3 is 11 amino acids. Germline values: CDR1 SGHNT, CDR2 YENEEA. The CDR3 loop is CASSVGGEQYF. The CDR3 DNA sequence: TGTGCCAGCAGCGTCGGAGGCGAGCAGTACTTC.

The rearrangement uses TRBV6-1 and TRBJ1-3; D is undetermined. V lost 6 bases to trimming and J lost 0 bases, with 12 bases between them. Germline V gives CDR1 MNHNS, CDR2 SASEGT. The CDR3 contains 15 residues. CDR3 sequence reads: CASRAPGLSGNTIYF. In DNA, the CDR3 is TGTGCCAGCAGGGCCCCCGGTCTCTCTGGAAACACCATATATTTT.

The chain joins TRBV7-3 to TRBJ2-3; 15 bases match TRBD2. V was clipped by 3 bases and J by 6 bases; unmatched bases: 4. CDR3 length: 16 residues. Germline lookup yields CDR1 SGHTA and CDR2 FQGTGA. CDR3 sequence reads: CASSFTGTSGRDTQYF. CDR3 nucleotides: TGTGCCAGCAGCTTTACCGGGACTAGCGGGAGGGATACGCAGTATTTT.

The chain employs TRBV5-4 and TRBJ2-7; tentatively, D is TRBD1 (6 bases). The V and J ends lost 4 bases and 6 bases respectively, with 11 bases between them. Germline CDR1 is SGHNT and CDR2 is YYREEE (reference sequence). The CDR3 consists of 12 residues. CDR3 nucleotide sequence: TGTGCCAGCAGCCCCAGGGGTCTCGAGCAGTACTTC. Translating it yields CASSPRGLEQYF.

The genes are TRBV19 and TRBJ2-1, with D unclear. Trimming removed 6 bases at V and 0 bases at J, with 6 bases between. Germline assignment: CDR1 LNHDA and CDR2 SQIVND (reference sequence). The CDR3 is 13 amino acids. The CDR3 region is CASRLNSYNEQFF. The CDR3 DNA follows: TGTGCCAGTAGACTGAACTCCTACAATGAGCAGTTCTTC.

The V call is TRBV7-3, the J call TRBJ2-7; D perhaps matches TRBD1 (6 bases). The CDR3 sequence is 14 residues long. The germline gives CDR1 SGHTA, CDR2 FQGTGA. Trimming left V 5 bases short and J 2 bases short, with 13 bases between. Here the CDR3 DNA reads TGTGCCAGCAGCCCCTACAGGGACGCCTACGAGCAGTACTTC. It is translated as CASSPYRDAYEQYF.

Remarks on this clone: It is likely a read error, because the conserved phenylalanine at the end of the CDR3 is missing. The rearrangement uses TRBV7-3 and TRBJ2-3; tentatively, D is TRBD2 (5 bases). In germline, CDR1 is SGHTA, CDR2 FQGTGA. The CDR3 is 16 residues long. Between the trimmed V and J ends, which lost 2 bases and 3 bases, there was a span of 15 bases. The CDR3 spells CASSLAPRRLTDTQYS. The CDR3 DNA follows: TGTGCCAGCAGCTTAGCGCCGCGACGACTAACAGATACGCAGTATTCT.

The gene calls are TRBV5-4 and TRBJ2-5; either TRBD1 or TRBD2 may supply D (5 bases each). The germline V gene has CDR1 SGHNT and CDR2 YYREEE (reference sequence). The ends were cut back, 4 bases at V and 4 bases at J, with 14 bases in the middle. The CDR3 is 14 residues long. This CDR3 reads CASSPGARGETQYF. The DNA of the CDR3 is TGTGCCAGCAGCCCCGGGGCCCGGGGAGAGACCCAGTACTTC.

This chain uses TRBV5-6 with TRBJ1-1; D is unresolved. Germline V lookup: CDR1 SGHDT, CDR2 YYEEEE. Trimming removed 1 base from V and 4 bases from J, with 8 bases in between. The CDR3 covers 13 residues. In DNA form, the CDR3 reads TGTGCCAGCAGCTTGATCCGTCCCACTGAAGCTTTCTTT. Translating it yields CASSLIRPTEAFF.

This clone was detected only once. J is TRBJ2-3 and V is TRBV11-1; 12 bases match TRBD2. The length of the CDR3 is 18 residues. Germline CDR1 is SGHAT and CDR2 is FQDESV (reference sequence). V lost 1 base to trimming and J lost 1 base; unmatched junction nucleotides: 6. The CDR3 bases are TGTGCCAGCAGCTTAGGGCTAGCGGGAGGGCCAGGCACAGATACGCAGTATTTT. Translated: CASSLGLAGGPGTDTQYF.

This chain joins TRBV11-2 and TRBJ1-1; unclear D gene. The V gene's germline CDR1 is SGHAT and CDR2 FQNNGV. Trimming removed 1 base from V and 2 bases from J, with 8 bases in between. The CDR3 length is 14 residues. The CDR3 DNA follows: TGTGCCAGCAGCTTAGCACTCCTAAACACTGAAGCTTTCTTT. It yields the protein CASSLALLNTEAFF. Full variable domain (missing parts from reference TRBV11-2 and TRBJ1-1): EAGVAQSPRYKIIEKRQSVAFWCNPISGHATLYWYQQILGQGPKLLIQFQNNGVVDDSQLPKDRFSAERLKGVDSTLKIQPAKLEDSAVYLCASSLALLNTEAFFGQGTRLTVV.

A remark on this clone: One end of the junction varies from germline; a read error may be responsible. The chain employs TRBV7-7 and TRBJ2-3; 7 positions match TRBD1. Looked up from germline, CDR1 is SSHAT and CDR2 is FNYEAQ (reference sequence). This CDR3 comprises 14 residues. CDR3 DNA: TGTGCTAGCAGCTCGGGACAGTCCACAGATACGCAGTATTTT. Translating it yields CASSSGQSTDTQYF.

This CDR3 is CASSLEPGTYNEQFF. The CDR3, as DNA: TGTGCCAGCAGCTTGGAGCCGGGGACCTACAATGAGCAGTTCTTC. This chain connects TRBV5-4 to TRBJ2-1; D is perhaps TRBD2 (5 bases). V shed 0 bases and J shed 2 bases, with 9 bases lying between them. In germline, CDR1 is SGHNT, CDR2 YYREEE (reference sequence). This CDR3 has 15 amino acids.

This clone was detected once. The chain carries TRBV11-3 and TRBJ2-1, with 11 bases fitting TRBD2. Germline loops: CDR1 SGHNT, CDR2 YENEEA. With V trimmed by 5 bases and J by 8 bases, 11 bases remained unmatched. The CDR3 runs 16 residues. This CDR3 is CASSPQTSGIVHEQFF. CDR3 bases: TGTGCCAGCAGCCCACAGACTAGCGGGATTGTCCATGAGCAGTTCTTC.

The J gene is TRBJ1-3, the V gene TRBV10-2, with TRBD1 identical over 7 bases. V shed 3 bases, J shed 2 bases, and the junction held 1 base outside the gene matches. CDR1 is WSHSY, CDR2 SAAADI, per germline. There are 14 residues in the CDR3. CDR3 nucleotides: TGCGCCAGCAGTGAAACAGGGGCTGGAAACACCATATATTTT. This encodes CASSETGAGNTIYF.

The chain joins TRBV5-1 to TRBJ2-2; D gene ambiguous. There are 18 residues in the CDR3. Germline V lookup: CDR1 SGHRS, CDR2 YFSETQ. V was trimmed by 0 bases and J by 6 bases, leaving 21 bases between them. The CDR3 DNA reads TGCGCCAGCAGCTTGGGAATGGGCAATAGCCCCAACCCCGGGGAGCTGTTTTTT. This gives the protein CASSLGMGNSPNPGELFF.